At least ten counts were recorded for the clone carrying this T cell receptor (beta chain). The time point is: persistent/refractory GD, antithyroid drugs over 5 years with positive TRAb. PBMCs were the source of the RNA used for TCR sequencing. The data stem from a study of regulatory T cells in long-lasting Graves disease. J gave up 7 bases and V 6 bases, and 5 bases lay outside the gene matches. CDR1 is MNHNS, CDR2 SASEGT, per germline. The CDR3 sequence is 12 residues long. Library construction for TCR beta used iRepertoire HTBI primers and Arm-PCR of CDR3 regions. TCRdb re-called the multiplex PCR reads through MiXCR, storing one row per CDR3 protein. The sample lists approximately 690,000 distinct CDR3 sequences, 25% to 35% occurring once.

The starting material was peripheral blood mononuclear cells (PBMCs), obtained when the disease was refractory, from a patient treated with antithyroid drugs. The TCR sequence derives from a female donor with Graves disease. This rearrangement joins TRBV6-1 to TRBJ1-1, with 7 bases that match TRBD1. The CDR3 loop is CASRPGQIEAFF. The CDR3 DNA sequence: TGTGCCAGCAGGCCGGGACAGATTGAAGCTTTCTTT.